Listed below are T cell receptor beta chains from one sample, sequenced in a study of cytomegalovirus exposure and HLA in healthy donors. Produced via immunoSEQ multiplex PCR; TCRdb's table is partial and in-frame only. The repertoire holds fewer than 400,000 clones, with around 90% as singletons. Input material: PBMCs. These receptors were taken from a man aged 30 to 45 in good health and CMV-seronegative. CDR3s include the opening cysteine and the closing phenylalanine or tryptophan. A D gene is named only where the DNA matches it firmly. Rows give clone size only sometimes, using once, few, many, or a class for an expanded clone.

>NA|TRBJ1-2|NA|TRBV5-8
CASSLDRGGYGYTF
TGTGCCAGCAGCTTGGATAGGGGAGGGTATGGCTACACCTTC
>TRBD1|TRBJ2-2|NA|TRBV5-1
CASSWAPQGADTGELFF
TGCGCCAGCAGCTGGGCCCCACAGGGGGCGGACACCGGGGAGCTGTTTTTT
>NA|TRBJ1-4|NA|TRBV5-8
CASSSRDSRSEKLFF
TGTGCCAGCAGCTCCAGGGATTCTCGGTCTGAAAAACTGTTTTTT
>NA|TRBJ1-2|NA|TRBV18
CASSKDRSGYTF
TGTGCCAGCTCTAAAGACAGGTCGGGCTACACCTTC
>TRBD1|TRBJ2-7|NA|TRBV7-9
CASSLEGTASYEQYF
TGTGCCAGCAGCTTAGAGGGGACAGCATCCTACGAGCAGTACTTC
>TRBD2|TRBJ2-1|NA|TRBV2
CASSPLAGGSYNEQFF
TGTGCCAGCAGTCCTCTAGCGGGGGGGTCCTACAATGAGCAGTTCTTC
>TRBD2|TRBJ2-1|NA|TRBV4-2
CASSQDGPSGGGYENEQFF
TGTGCCAGCAGCCAAGATGGCCCTTCCGGGGGGGGATACGAGAATGAGCAGTTCTTC
>TRBD2|TRBJ2-2|NA|TRBV19
CASSILAGSTGELFF
TGTGCCAGTAGTATACTAGCGGGGTCCACCGGGGAGCTGTTTTTT
>NA|TRBJ2-7|NA|TRBV2
CASSEGRRDEQYF
TGTGCCAGCAGTGAAGGGCGCAGGGACGAGCAGTACTTC
>NA|TRBJ1-2|NA|TRBV4-1
CASSQGFSGGLNYGYTF
TGCGCCAGCAGCCAAGGGTTTTCTGGGGGCTTGAACTATGGCTACACCTTC
>NA|TRBJ1-1|NA|TRBV7-2
CASSLDHGGNTEAFF
TGTGCCAGCAGCTTAGACCACGGTGGGAACACTGAAGCTTTCTTT
>TRBD1|TRBJ1-1|NA|TRBV5-1
CASARTGGYKAFF
TGCGCCAGCGCCCGGACAGGAGGATATAAAGCTTTCTTT
>TRBD1|TRBJ1-1|NA|TRBV29-1
CSARTGGYTEAFF
TGCAGCGCGAGGACAGGGGGATACACTGAAGCTTTCTTT
>NA|TRBJ1-1|many|TRBV20-1
CSAQRETEAFF
TGCAGTGCCCAAAGGGAGACTGAAGCTTTCTTT
>NA|TRBJ1-5|NA|TRBV6-5
CASSDWTEQPQHF
TGTGCCAGCAGCGATTGGACAGAACAGCCCCAGCATTTT
>TRBD1|TRBJ2-7|NA|TRBV5-1
CASTTGTGILLGSYEQYF
TGCGCCAGCACTACCGGGACAGGGATATTACTCGGCTCCTACGAGCAGTACTTC
>NA|TRBJ2-1|NA|TRBV10-3
CAISESGTWDNEQFF
TGTGCCATCAGTGAGTCTGGGACATGGGACAATGAGCAGTTCTTC
>NA|TRBJ2-1|NA|TRBV7-9
CASSLGVGVNEQFF
TGTGCCAGCAGCTTAGGGGTGGGCGTAAATGAGCAGTTCTTC
>TRBD1|TRBJ1-2|NA|TRBV30
CAWGPGQGANYGYTF
TGTGCCTGGGGTCCGGGACAGGGGGCTAACTATGGCTACACCTTC
>TRBD1|TRBJ1-1|NA|TRBV5-1
CASSVGTGGRTEAFF
TGCGCCAGCAGCGTCGGGACAGGGGGCCGCACTGAAGCTTTCTTT
>NA|TRBJ1-2|NA|TRBV4-2
CASSQEAANYGYTF
TGTGCCAGCAGCCAAGAGGCAGCTAACTATGGCTACACCTTC
>TRBD2|TRBJ2-3|NA|TRBV9
CASSDPASGGPKAQYF
TGTGCCAGCAGCGACCCTGCCAGCGGGGGCCCGAAGGCGCAGTATTTT
>TRBD2|TRBJ2-3|NA|TRBV6-6
CASSYGAGGRTDTQYF
TGTGCCAGCAGTTACGGGGCGGGGGGACGCACAGATACGCAGTATTTT
>TRBD1|TRBJ2-5|NA|TRBV5-1
CASGWDSQETQYF
TGCGCCAGCGGTTGGGACAGCCAAGAGACCCAGTACTTC
>TRBD2|TRBJ2-5|NA|TRBV6-5
CASSPSIAGGETQYF
TGTGCCAGCAGTCCCTCGATCGCGGGGGGGGAGACCCAGTACTTC
>TRBD1|TRBJ2-7|NA|TRBV18
CASSPFRDRVYEQYF
TGTGCCAGCTCACCATTCCGGGACAGGGTCTACGAGCAGTACTTC
>TRBD2|TRBJ2-1|NA|TRBV19
CASRSSGGRGDEQFF
TGTGCCAGTAGAAGTAGCGGGGGCCGTGGGGATGAGCAGTTCTTC
>TRBD1|TRBJ1-1|NA|TRBV5-6
CASSLIRDRGAEAFF
TGTGCCAGCAGCTTGATCCGGGACAGGGGGGCCGAAGCTTTCTTT
>NA|TRBJ1-5|NA|TRBV6-1
CASSAGAVLYF
TGTGCCAGCAGTGCAGGGGCGGTTTTGTATTTT
>NA|TRBJ2-1|NA|TRBV7-9
CASSPDTFGNEQFF
TGTGCCAGCAGCCCTGACACCTTTGGGAATGAGCAGTTCTTC
>TRBD1|TRBJ1-2|NA|TRBV18
CASSPDRDNYGYTF
TGTGCCAGCTCACCAGACAGGGACAACTATGGCTACACCTTC
>TRBD1|TRBJ1-5|NA|TRBV6-1
CASSVRQGHYQPQHF
TGTGCCAGCAGTGTAAGACAGGGGCATTATCAGCCCCAGCATTTT
>TRBD2|TRBJ2-3|NA|TRBV6-5
CASSDGGATDTQYF
TGTGCCAGCAGTGACGGGGGGGCCACAGATACGCAGTATTTT
>TRBD1|TRBJ2-7|NA|TRBV18
CASSPALGQGQQYF
TGTGCCAGCTCACCCGCCCTAGGACAGGGACAGCAGTACTTC
>NA|TRBJ1-6|NA|TRBV9
CASSPRGYQNSPLHF
TGTGCCAGCAGCCCCCGGGGATACCAGAATTCACCCCTCCACTTT
>NA|TRBJ2-1|NA|TRBV4-2
CASSQDPVAGRRVNEQFF
TGTGCCAGCAGCCAAGATCCCGTGGCGGGGCGACGGGTCAATGAGCAGTTCTTC
>NA|TRBJ2-7|NA|TRBV5-6
CASSSYRVVEQYF
TGTGCCAGCAGCTCCTACAGGGTTGTAGAGCAGTACTTC
>NA|TRBJ2-1|NA|TRBV7-2
CASSPQALVYNEQFF
TGTGCCAGCAGCCCCCAGGCACTGGTCTACAATGAGCAGTTCTTC
>NA|TRBJ2-5|NA|TRBV7-2
CASSSLGLSQETQYF
TGTGCCAGCAGCTCATTAGGACTGTCTCAAGAGACCCAGTACTTC
>NA|TRBJ1-2|NA|TRBV5-1
CASSLVGEDGYTF
TGCGCCAGCAGCTTGGTAGGGGAAGACGGCTACACCTTC
>NA|TRBJ1-1|NA|TRBV6-6
CASSYGARTEAFF
TGTGCCAGCAGTTACGGGGCGCGAACTGAAGCTTTCTTT
>TRBD1|TRBJ1-3|NA|TRBV18
CASSPQGADGNTIYF
TGTGCCAGCTCACCGCAGGGGGCAGATGGAAACACCATATATTTT
>TRBD1|TRBJ2-2|NA|TRBV18
CASSEPGQRNTGELFF
TGTGCCAGCTCAGAGCCGGGACAGAGGAACACCGGGGAGCTGTTTTTT
>NA|TRBJ1-2|NA|TRBV9
CASGGNYGYTF
TGTGCCAGCGGTGGCAACTATGGCTACACCTTC
>TRBD2|TRBJ2-5|once|TRBV5-8
CASRYQRGTQETQYF
TGTGCCAGCAGGTACCAGCGGGGCACACAAGAGACCCAGTACTTC